This T cell receptor (beta chain) was identified during a study of shared clonotypes between healthy human individuals. Study context: CD4 naive cells filled three plates per donor, CD4 memory three, CD8 naive two and CD8 memory one. The study's findings and limits: Across subsets, estimated richness was generally greater for naive than for memory populations.

For this clone: The antigen remains undetermined.

Caucasian adults residing in Nashville, Tennessee made up all the donors. The material for each subset, its genomic DNA, was split evenly across several immunoSEQ plates. Profiling relied on immunoSEQ multiplex PCR, and the TCRdb table lists in-frame clones only, not all of them. The table has 550,000 to 850,000 clones, around two thirds seen once. CDR3 length: 17 amino acids. The germline V gene has CDR1 MGHRA and CDR2 YSYEKL. Trimming cost V 0 bases and J 6 bases, with 18 bases left between them. The genes are TRBV4-1 and TRBJ2-4; D is perhaps TRBD1 or TRBD2 (6 bases each). Material for sequencing was memory CD4+ T cells sorted from blood. Documented subset: CD45RA-negative fraction. The receptor was derived from a woman in her twenties or thirties in good health. The CDR3 here is CASSQDAGWGAGNIQYF. In DNA form, the CDR3 reads TGCGCCAGCAGCCAAGATGCGGGATGGGGGGCGGGAAACATTCAGTACTTC.